This T cell receptor (beta chain) was sequenced in a study of T cell repertoires in ileal Crohn's disease. Germline lookup yields CDR1 LNHDA and CDR2 SQIVND (reference sequence). With 7 bases clipped from V and 6 bases from J, the junction kept 6 bases outside the gene matches. This CDR3 has 14 amino acids. General study results and limits: The median delay to postoperative endoscopy was less than eight months.

Described time point: neoterminal ileum biopsy at postoperative endoscopy, about 6 months after surgery. The method was immunoSEQ multiplex PCR; TCRdb's version includes in-frame clones alone and lacks a portion of them. The sample shows some 20,000 clones, 72% of them seen only once. This clone showed up just a few times. The antigen is undetermined. The chain recombines TRBV19 with TRBJ2-1, with TRBD1 matching 10 bases. The TCR originated in an adult with Crohn's disease. Sequencing was carried out using ileal tissue. Written as DNA, the CDR3 is TGTGCCAGTACAGACAGGGGGCCGGGCAATGAGCAGTTCTTC. Translating it yields CASTDRGPGNEQFF.